This T cell receptor beta chain originates from a study of blood T cell repertoires in COVID-19. The overall study: Both acute and convalescent COVID-19 samples were obtained from the United States, Italy and Spain.

Clones were read by immunoSEQ multiplex PCR, and TCRdb kept only the in-frame ones, dropping some. This sample has approximately 24,000 clones, with approximately 92% found just once. CDR1 SSHAT and CDR2 FNYEAQ come from the germline V gene (reference sequence). This CDR3 contains 15 residues. Trimming removed 2 bases from V and 0 bases from J, with 8 bases in between. The sequenced sample was peripheral blood. V is TRBV7-7 and J is TRBJ2-1; tentatively, D is TRBD2 (5 bases). The TCR comes from a human donor in a cohort sampled during active COVID-19. The CDR3 region has the DNA TGTGCCAGCAGCTTAAGGACTGACTCCTACAATGAGCAGTTCTTC. This translates into CASSLRTDSYNEQFF.